The rows below give T cell receptor beta chains drawn from one sample of a study of control samples from healthy donors and cancer patients. The data were produced by immunoSEQ multiplex PCR, yet TCRdb's version contains in-frame clones alone and is incomplete. The table includes approximately 140,000 clones, under 95% detected once. Sequences were obtained from blood. These receptors were taken from a man between 18 and 35 years old in good health. The CDR3 runs from the conserved cysteine through the conserved F or W. The order of the fields is J gene, D gene, V gene, clone size, CDR3 DNA, CDR3 protein. The D gene is left open where the match is weak. For some rows the clone size is stated as once, few or many, or as a class when expanded; others skip it.

TRBJ2-7 | TRBD1 | TRBV5-6 | - | TGTGCCAGCAGCCAGACAGGGAGCGACGAGCAGTACTTC | CASSQTGSDEQYF
TRBJ1-2 | TRBD1 | TRBV7-2 | - | TGTGCCAGCAGTCAGACCCTTGGACAGGGGGCGGCCTATGGCTACACCTTC | CASSQTLGQGAAYGYTF
TRBJ2-7 | TRBD2 | TRBV4-1 | - | TGCGCCAGCAGCCAAGATAACCGGCCGGGAGGGGAAAGAGGGTACAAGCAGTACTTC | CASSQDNRPGGERGYKQYF
TRBJ1-4 | - | TRBV6-1 | - | TGTGCCAGCAGTGAACTTTGGGGGCCCACTAATGAAAAACTGTTTTTT | CASSELWGPTNEKLFF
TRBJ1-5 | - | TRBV5-6 | - | TGTGCCAGCAGCTTCTTCCCAGACAATCAGCCCCAGCATTTT | CASSFFPDNQPQHF
TRBJ1-2 | - | TRBV4-1 | - | TGCGCCAGCAGCCAAGACAGAAACAGGGTAATTGACTATGGCTACACCTTC | CASSQDRNRVIDYGYTF
TRBJ1-2 | - | TRBV2 | - | TGTGCCAGCAGTAGCGTTGGTGGCTACACCTTC | CASSSVGGYTF
TRBJ1-2 | TRBD1 | TRBV28 | - | TGTGCCAGCAGTCCGACAGGGGGCTCCTATGGCTACACCTTC | CASSPTGGSYGYTF
TRBJ2-3 | TRBD2 | TRBV29-1 | - | TGCAGCGTATCCAGCGGGGGATCCTCTAGCACAGATACGCAGTATTTT | CSVSSGGSSSTDTQYF
TRBJ2-2 | TRBD1 | TRBV24-1 | - | TGTGCCACCAGTGAGGCAGGGACAGGGAGAAAGCTGTTTTTT | CATSEAGTGRKLFF
TRBJ1-4 | TRBD1 | TRBV7-9 | - | TGTGCCAGCAGCCCGGGACAGACTAATGAAAAACTGTTTTTT | CASSPGQTNEKLFF
TRBJ1-6 | TRBD1 | TRBV30 | - | TGTGCCCGGGACAGGGTGAATTCACCCCTCCACTTT | CARDRVNSPLHF
TRBJ2-1 | - | TRBV2 | - | TGTGCCAGCAGTGTAAAGAATCAGGGATATTACAATGAGCAGTTCTTC | CASSVKNQGYYNEQFF
TRBJ2-1 | - | TRBV7-6 | - | TGTGCCAGCAGCTTAGGGGCGGGCGCCGGGGATGAGCAGTTCTTC | CASSLGAGAGDEQFF
TRBJ2-1 | TRBD1 | TRBV6-2/TRBV6-3 | - | TGTGCCAGCAGTCTTCCGGGACAGGGTAATGAGCAGTTCTTC | CASSLPGQGNEQFF
TRBJ2-3 | TRBD2 | TRBV11-2 | - | TGTGCCAGCAGCTTCCAACTAGCGGGGGGCACAGATACGCAGTATTTT | CASSFQLAGGTDTQYF
TRBJ2-3 | - | TRBV7-2 | - | TGTGCCAGCACGTCGGGTGGGAGTAGCACAGATACGCAGTATTTT | CASTSGGSSTDTQYF
TRBJ2-7 | TRBD2 | TRBV28 | once | TGTGCCAGCAGTTTGAATATCGAAACACTAGCGGGGGGGTTTACCTCCTACGAGCAGTACTTC | CASSLNIETLAGGFTSYEQYF
TRBJ1-2 | - | TRBV7-2 | - | TGTGCCAGCAGTTTCCAGCCGGCGGGGGACTATGGCTACACCTTC | CASSFQPAGDYGYTF
TRBJ1-1 | - | TRBV2 | - | TGTGCCAGCAGTGACGGGACTCGGGGCCTCAGGGCTTTCTTT | CASSDGTRGLRAFF
TRBJ2-7 | TRBD1 | TRBV7-2 | few | TGTGCCAGCAGACCCGGACAGGCCTACGAGCAGTACTTC | CASRPGQAYEQYF
TRBJ2-5 | TRBD2 | TRBV14 | - | TGTGCCAGCAGCCACCTTACCAGCGGGGTACAAGAGACCCAGTACTTC | CASSHLTSGVQETQYF
TRBJ1-4 | - | TRBV7-2 | once | TGTGCCAGCAGCTTATCCGCGACAACTAATGAAAAACTGTTTTTT | CASSLSATTNEKLFF
TRBJ2-5 | TRBD2 | TRBV9 | - | TGTGCCAGCAGCACCGGGACTAGCGGGGGGCCTCAAGAGACCCAGTACTTC | CASSTGTSGGPQETQYF
TRBJ2-7 | TRBD1 | TRBV6-7 | - | TGTGCCAGCCCTGGGAGACAGGGGAACTACGAGCAGTACTTC | CASPGRQGNYEQYF
TRBJ1-6 | - | TRBV3-1/TRBV3-2 | once | TGTGCCAGCAGCCAAGGGGACCGACCATCACCCCTCCACTTT | CASSQGDRPSPLHF
TRBJ1-5 | - | TRBV18 | - | TGTGCCAGCTCACCCAGCGGAGGGCGCTCGCCCCAGCATTTT | CASSPSGGRSPQHF
TRBJ2-7 | - | TRBV12-3/TRBV12-4 | - | TGTGCCAGCAGTTTATACTACAACTACGAGCAGTACTTC | CASSLYYNYEQYF
TRBJ1-1 | TRBD1 | TRBV4-3 | - | TGCGCCAGCAGCCAAGAGCAGGGGGCTTGGGCTGAAGCTTTCTTT | CASSQEQGAWAEAFF
TRBJ1-5 | - | TRBV19 | - | TGTGCCAGTAGTATAGATAGGGGGACGGGCCAGCCCCAGCATTTT | CASSIDRGTGQPQHF
TRBJ1-3 | TRBD1 | TRBV19 | - | TGTGCCAGTAGTGGTCAGACGAGGGGGCACACCATATATTTT | CASSGQTRGHTIYF
TRBJ2-1 | - | TRBV9 | - | TGTGCCAGCAACCGGGGTCCGGGATGGGATGAGCAGTTCTTC | CASNRGPGWDEQFF
TRBJ1-2 | TRBD1 | TRBV7-2 | - | TGTGCCAGCAGCTTGGGACAGGGGCTCTATGGCTACACCTTC | CASSLGQGLYGYTF
TRBJ1-3 | - | TRBV6-5 | - | TGTGCCAGCAGTTACGATAAAGTCTCTGGAAACACCATATATTTT | CASSYDKVSGNTIYF
TRBJ2-2 | TRBD1 | TRBV6-4 | - | TGTGCCAGCGCGGGACAGGGGAACACCGGGGAGCTGTTTTTT | CASAGQGNTGELFF
TRBJ2-7 | TRBD2 | TRBV5-6 | - | TGTGCCAGCAGCTTCACCGGGACTAGTTACGAGCAGTACTTC | CASSFTGTSYEQYF
TRBJ1-2 | - | TRBV19 | - | TGTGCCAGTAGTGCCCGGGACACCCAGCTCCGGGGCTACACCTTC | CASSARDTQLRGYTF
TRBJ1-1 | - | TRBV6-5 | - | TGTGCCAGCAGGACCCCAGGTTCCACTGAAGCTTTCTTT | CASRTPGSTEAFF
TRBJ2-7 | - | TRBV30 | - | TGTGCCTGGATGGGTAGCGACGAGCAGTACTTC | CAWMGSDEQYF
TRBJ2-1 | - | TRBV4-3 | - | TGCGCCAGCAGCCCTCGGGCAGACAATGAGCAGTTCTTC | CASSPRADNEQFF
TRBJ2-4 | - | TRBV3-1/TRBV3-2 | - | TGTGCCAGCAGCCAAGATCTGGGGGGGGCGGACATTCAGTACTTC | CASSQDLGGADIQYF
TRBJ2-3 | - | TRBV5-4 | - | TGTGCCAGCAGCTTGGCGGGGGTCCGAGGCGGGTATACGCAGTATTTT | CASSLAGVRGGYTQYF
TRBJ1-1 | - | TRBV7-9 | - | TGTGCCAGCAGCCCCAGGGCTTTTGAAGCTTTCTTT | CASSPRAFEAFF
TRBJ2-1 | - | TRBV29-1 | - | TGCAGCGTTGAGAGCTCCGGTGAGCAGTTCTTC | CSVESSGEQFF
TRBJ2-3 | - | TRBV9 | - | TGTGCCAGCAGCGACCTACTAGTGACCTCCACAGATACGCAGTATTTT | CASSDLLVTSTDTQYF
TRBJ2-7 | TRBD2 | TRBV13 | - | TGTGCCAGCTTTAGCGGGGGGTCCTCCTACGAGCAGTACTTC | CASFSGGSSYEQYF
TRBJ2-5 | - | TRBV12-3/TRBV12-4 | few | TGTGCCTCCGGGACCGGGGAGACCCAGTACTTC | CASGTGETQYF
TRBJ2-7 | TRBD2 | TRBV10-2 | - | TGCGCCAGCAGTTATGGTGGCGGGGGGGCCTACGAGCAGTACTTC | CASSYGGGGAYEQYF
TRBJ2-7 | TRBD1 | TRBV4-3 | - | TGCGCCAGCAGCCAAAGCGTACAGGGGGCCTACGAGCAGTACTTC | CASSQSVQGAYEQYF